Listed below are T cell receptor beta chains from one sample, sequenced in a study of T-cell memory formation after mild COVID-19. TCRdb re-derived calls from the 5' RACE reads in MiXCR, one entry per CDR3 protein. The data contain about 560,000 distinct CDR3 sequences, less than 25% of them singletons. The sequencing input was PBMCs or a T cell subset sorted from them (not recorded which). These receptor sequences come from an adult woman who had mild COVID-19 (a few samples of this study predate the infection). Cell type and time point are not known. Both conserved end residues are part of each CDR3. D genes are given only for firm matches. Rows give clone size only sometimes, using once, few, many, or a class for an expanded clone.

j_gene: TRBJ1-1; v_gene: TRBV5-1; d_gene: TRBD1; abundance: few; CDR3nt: TGCGCCAGCAGCTTGACAGGGGGTTGGAACACTGAAGCTTTCTTT; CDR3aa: CASSLTGGWNTEAFF
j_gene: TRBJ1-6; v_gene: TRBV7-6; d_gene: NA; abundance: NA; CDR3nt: TGTGCCAGCAGCTTAGCCCTCAATGCGGGGCGGTATCGGGGATCCTATAATTCACCCCTCCACTTT; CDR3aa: CASSLALNAGRYRGSYNSPLHF
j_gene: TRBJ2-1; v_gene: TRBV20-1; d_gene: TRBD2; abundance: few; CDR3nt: TGCAGTGCTAGAGCTCGGAAGCGGGGGGACTACAATGAGCAGTTCTTC; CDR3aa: CSARARKRGDYNEQFF
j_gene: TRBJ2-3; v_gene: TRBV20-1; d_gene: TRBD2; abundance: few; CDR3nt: TGCAGTGCCGCGGGAGGCAGGGGATCGGATACGCAGTATTTT; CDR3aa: CSAAGGRGSDTQYF
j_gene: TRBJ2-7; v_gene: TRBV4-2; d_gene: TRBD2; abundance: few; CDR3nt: TGTGCCAGCAGCCCCCGGACTGTAGCGGGATCCTACGAGCAGTACTTC; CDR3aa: CASSPRTVAGSYEQYF
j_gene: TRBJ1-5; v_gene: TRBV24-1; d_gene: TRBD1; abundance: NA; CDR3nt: TGTGCCACCGGGGGGACAGGGCGGAATCAGCCCCAGCATTTT; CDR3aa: CATGGTGRNQPQHF
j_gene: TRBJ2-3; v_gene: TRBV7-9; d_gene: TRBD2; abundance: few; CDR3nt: TGTGCCAGCAGCGTGTCAAAGGGGACTAGCGGAACAGATACGCAGTATTTT; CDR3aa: CASSVSKGTSGTDTQYF
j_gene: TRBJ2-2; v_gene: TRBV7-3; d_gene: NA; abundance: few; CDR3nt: TGTGCCAGCAGCCCGTCGGAGCCCGGGGAGCTGTTTTTT; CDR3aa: CASSPSEPGELFF
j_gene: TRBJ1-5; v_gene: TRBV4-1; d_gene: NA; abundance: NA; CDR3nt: TGCGCCAGCAGCCAAGATGTGGGTTCCGGTGTGCCCCAGCATTTT; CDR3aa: CASSQDVGSGVPQHF
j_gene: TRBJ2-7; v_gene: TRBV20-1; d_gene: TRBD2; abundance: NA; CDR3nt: TGCAGTGCTAGAGAAAGGGCTAGCGGGGGGGATCAGTACTTC; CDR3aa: CSARERASGGDQYF
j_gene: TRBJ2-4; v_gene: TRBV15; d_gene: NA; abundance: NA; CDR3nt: TGTGCCACCAGCCCCGAGTGGGCAGCCGAGAACATTCAGTACTTC; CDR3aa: CATSPEWAAENIQYF
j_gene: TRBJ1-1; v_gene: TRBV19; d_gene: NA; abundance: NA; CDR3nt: TGTGCCAGTAGTATGGGAATGGGGAACACTGAAGCTTTCTTT; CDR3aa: CASSMGMGNTEAFF
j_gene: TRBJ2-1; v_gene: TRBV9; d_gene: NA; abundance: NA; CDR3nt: TGTGCCAGCAGCGCAGGCACGGGAGTCATCTACAATGAGCAGTTCTTC; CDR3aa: CASSAGTGVIYNEQFF
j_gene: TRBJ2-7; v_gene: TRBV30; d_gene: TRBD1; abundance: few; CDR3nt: TGTGCCTGGAGCTTGGGACAGCGAGGCAACGAGCAGTACTTC; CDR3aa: CAWSLGQRGNEQYF
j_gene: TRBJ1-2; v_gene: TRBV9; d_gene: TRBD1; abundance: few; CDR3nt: TGTGCCAGCAGCCCCAGGGGGTACTATGGCTACACCTTC; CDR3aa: CASSPRGYYGYTF
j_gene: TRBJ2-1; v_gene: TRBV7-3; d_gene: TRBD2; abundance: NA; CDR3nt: TGTGCCAGCAGCTCGGGGGGGTCCTACAATGAGCAGTTCTTC; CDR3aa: CASSSGGSYNEQFF
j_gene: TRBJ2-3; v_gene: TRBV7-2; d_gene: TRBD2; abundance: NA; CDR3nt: TGTGCCAGCAGCTGGGGCGGGAGGGAGAAAGATACGCAGTATTTT; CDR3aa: CASSWGGREKDTQYF
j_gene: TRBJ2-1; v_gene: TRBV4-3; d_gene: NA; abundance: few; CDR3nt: TGCGCCAGCAGCCAGATTAGTCCTATTAGTGTAGCGGTTTATGGAGTCGCCTACAATGAGCAGTTCTTC; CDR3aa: CASSQISPISVAVYGVAYNEQFF
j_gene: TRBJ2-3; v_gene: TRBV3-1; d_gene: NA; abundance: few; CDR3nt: TGTGCCAGCAGCCAAGAGGCGGGGCGGGATACGCAGTATTTT; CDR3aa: CASSQEAGRDTQYF
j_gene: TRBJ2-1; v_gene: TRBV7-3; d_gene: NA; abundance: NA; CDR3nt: TGTGCCAGCAGCGCTTGGGACACAGGGGAGCAGTTCTTC; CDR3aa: CASSAWDTGEQFF
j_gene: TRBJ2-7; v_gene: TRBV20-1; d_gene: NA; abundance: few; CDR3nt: TGCAGTGTAAAGGGGTCCTACGAGCAGTACTTC; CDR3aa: CSVKGSYEQYF
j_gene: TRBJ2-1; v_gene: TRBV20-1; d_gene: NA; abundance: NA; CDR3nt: TGCAGTGCTAGTTGGGACCTATGGGGCAATGAGCAGTTCTTC; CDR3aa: CSASWDLWGNEQFF
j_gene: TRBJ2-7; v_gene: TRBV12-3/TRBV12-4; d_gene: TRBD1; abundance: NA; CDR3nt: TGTGCCAGCAGTCTGGATCAGGGGGCCTACGAGCAGTACTTC; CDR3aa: CASSLDQGAYEQYF
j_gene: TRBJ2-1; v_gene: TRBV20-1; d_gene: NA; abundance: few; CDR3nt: TGCAGTGCTGCAATGAATGAGCAGTTCTTC; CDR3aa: CSAAMNEQFF
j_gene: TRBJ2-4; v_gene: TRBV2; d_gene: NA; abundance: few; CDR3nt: TGTGCCAGCAGTGACGGACGGGGAAATGCCAAAAACATTCAGTACTTC; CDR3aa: CASSDGRGNAKNIQYF
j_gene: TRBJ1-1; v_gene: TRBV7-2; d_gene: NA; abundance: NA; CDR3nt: TGTGCCAGCAGCTTAGATATGGCATCTGCAGCTTTCTTT; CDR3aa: CASSLDMASAAFF
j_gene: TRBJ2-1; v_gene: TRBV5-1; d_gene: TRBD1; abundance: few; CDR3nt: TGCGCCAGCAGCGTCAACAGGGGTGGCTACAATGAGCAGTTCTTC; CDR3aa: CASSVNRGGYNEQFF
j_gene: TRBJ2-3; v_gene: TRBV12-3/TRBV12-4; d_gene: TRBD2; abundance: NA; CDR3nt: TGTGCCAGCAGTTTCGAAGCGGGAAACGGCGATACGCAGTATTTT; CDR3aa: CASSFEAGNGDTQYF